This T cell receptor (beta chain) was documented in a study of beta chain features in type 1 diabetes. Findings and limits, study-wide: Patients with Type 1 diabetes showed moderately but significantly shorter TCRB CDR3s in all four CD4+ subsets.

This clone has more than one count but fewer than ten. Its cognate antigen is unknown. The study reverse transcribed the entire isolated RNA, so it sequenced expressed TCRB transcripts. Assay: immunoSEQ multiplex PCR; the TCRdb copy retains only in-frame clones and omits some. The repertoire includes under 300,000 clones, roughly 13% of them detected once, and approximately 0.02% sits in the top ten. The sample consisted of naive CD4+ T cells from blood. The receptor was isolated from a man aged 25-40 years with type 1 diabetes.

The CDR3 nucleotides read TGTGCCAGCAGCGTACAGGGAATTGAGCAGTTCTTC. Residues: CASSVQGIEQFF. The chain combines TRBV7-9 with TRBJ2-1, with a tentative D call TRBD1 (6 bases). The germline V gene encodes CDR1 SEHNR and CDR2 FQNEAQ (reference sequence). The CDR3 sequence is 12 residues long. The V gene lost 5 bases and the J gene lost 9 bases, with 11 bases spanning the gap.